Following are 21 T cell receptor beta chains from one sample sequenced in a study of T cell responses to AZD1222 COVID-19 vaccine. Generated by immunoSEQ multiplex PCR, the TCRdb table keeps only in-frame clones and is missing some. The sample consists of 100,000 to 150,000 clones, more than 85% of them appearing once. The sequences come from peripheral blood, collected 28 days after the second AZD1222 dose. The receptors come from an adult who received the AZD1222 COVID-19 vaccine.

This sequence joins TRBV19 and TRBJ2-1, with D possibly TRBD1 on 6 matching bases. Per germline, CDR1 LNHDA and CDR2 SQIVND (reference sequence). The length of the CDR3 is 15 residues. Trimming cost V 2 bases and J 0 bases, with 8 bases left between them. As DNA, the CDR3 is TGTGCCAGTAGTATAAGGGGGTTCTCCTACAATGAGCAGTTCTTC. This translates into CASSIRGFSYNEQFF. The full variable domain, its missing parts supplied by reference TRBV19 and TRBJ2-1, is DGGITQSPKYLFRKEGQNVTLSCEQNLNHDAMYWYRQDPGQGLRLIYYSQIVNDFQKGDIAEGYSVSREKKESFPLTVTSAQKNPTAFYLCASSIRGFSYNEQFFGPGTRLTVL.

V and J are TRBV27 and TRBJ1-1; no clear D gene. V was trimmed by 7 bases and J by 3 bases, leaving 18 bases between them. CDR1 and CDR2 (germline): MNHEY, SMNVEV (reference sequence). The CDR3 spans 15 residues. In DNA form, the CDR3 reads TGTGCCAGCAACCCTATCGGAGCTTGGGACACTGAAGCTTTCTTT. Encoded protein: CASNPIGAWDTEAFF.

In this sample, this clone turned up a few times. The V call is TRBV24-1, the J call TRBJ2-3, with TRBD1 identical over 7 bases. The ends lost 4 bases at V and 9 bases at J; junction bases unmatched: 6. This CDR3 has 13 residues. Per the germline V gene, CDR1 is KGHDR and CDR2 is SFDVKD. The CDR3 coding sequence is TGTGCCACCAGTGAGTCACAGGGGTGGACGCAGTATTTT. It translates to CATSESQGWTQYF.

The chain recombines TRBV11-2 with TRBJ1-4, with no clear D. The V gene lost 5 bases and the J gene lost 0 bases, with 13 bases spanning the gap. This CDR3 has 16 amino acids. The germline gives CDR1 SGHAT, CDR2 FQNNGV. The CDR3: CASSPNHGPTNEKLFF. CDR3 DNA sequence: TGTGCCAGCAGCCCCAACCATGGTCCAACTAATGAAAAACTGTTTTTT. Full variable domain (rest looked up from reference TRBV11-2 and TRBJ1-4): EAGVAQSPRYKIIEKRQSVAFWCNPISGHATLYWYQQILGQGPKLLIQFQNNGVVDDSQLPKDRFSAERLKGVDSTLKIQPAKLEDSAVYLCASSPNHGPTNEKLFFGSGTQLSVL.

J is TRBJ2-1 and V is TRBV5-6, with 9 bases aligning to TRBD2. Germline values: CDR1 SGHDT, CDR2 YYEEEE. The CDR3 covers 15 residues. V trimming: 4 bases; J trimming: 10 bases; junction bases outside the gene matches: 12. CDR3 coding DNA: TGTGCCAGCAGCACCGGTGTAGCGGGAGTGCGGGAGCAGTTCTTC. As protein: CASSTGVAGVREQFF.

The chain joins TRBV30 to TRBJ2-5; D remains ambiguous. The V and J ends lost 1 base and 5 bases respectively, with 14 bases between them. Germline lookup yields CDR1 GTSNPN and CDR2 SVGIG (reference sequence). The CDR3 consists of 14 residues. CDR3 in amino acids: CAWSASPGRETQYF. CDR3 nucleotides: TGTGCCTGGAGTGCCTCGCCAGGTCGGGAGACCCAGTACTTC.

V gene TRBV9 combines with J gene TRBJ2-1; D is possibly TRBD1 (6 bases). Trimming cost V 7 bases and J 4 bases, with 18 bases left between them. CDR3 length: 15 amino acids. Germline values: CDR1 SGDLS, CDR2 YYNGEE. The CDR3 protein is CASGPDSSPYNEQFF. CDR3 DNA: TGTGCCAGCGGACCGGACAGCTCACCTTACAATGAGCAGTTCTTC.

The V gene is TRBV30, the J gene TRBJ2-6; no reliable D call. Trimming removed 2 bases at V and 13 bases at J, with 9 bases between. Germline values: CDR1 GTSNPN, CDR2 SVGIG (reference sequence). The length of the CDR3 is 11 residues. The CDR3 loop is CAWSLSRVLTF. The CDR3 region has the DNA TGTGCCTGGAGTCTATCAAGGGTCCTGACTTTC.

This clone was recorded only once. The rearrangement joins TRBV30 to TRBJ1-2; D perhaps matches TRBD1 (5 bases). The CDR3 length is 13 residues. Trimming removed 4 bases at V and 1 base at J, with 10 bases between. The germline gives CDR1 GTSNPN, CDR2 SVGIG (reference sequence). The CDR3 protein is CAWTTAYNYGYTF. The CDR3 DNA sequence: TGTGCCTGGACGACAGCGTATAACTATGGCTACACCTTC.

This chain uses TRBV3-1 (or the pseudogene TRBV3-2) with TRBJ2-3; 7 positions match TRBD1. Looked up from germline, CDR1 is LGHDT and CDR2 is YNNKEL (reference sequence). V lost 0 bases, J lost 7 bases, and 7 bases stayed unmatched. There are 15 residues in the CDR3. The CDR3 nucleotides are TGTGCCAGCAGCCAAGATCTTGTACAGGGGAATACGCAGTATTTT. Translation gives CASSQDLVQGNTQYF.

CDR3 coding DNA: TGTGCCAGCAGCTTAGTAGGGGGCGGGGATGACCGTAGCAACAATGAGCAGTTCTTC. This codes for CASSLVGGGDDRSNNEQFF. V usage is TRBV11-2 and J usage is TRBJ2-1; maybe TRBD1 (7 bases). CDR1 and CDR2 from the germline V gene are SGHAT and FQNNGV. The CDR3 runs 19 residues. V was cut by 1 base and J by 5 bases, with 24 bases left in between.

V gene TRBV20-1 combines with J gene TRBJ2-6; TRBD1 might be the D (6 bases). Germline-derived CDR1 and CDR2 are DFQATT and SNEGSKA (reference sequence). This CDR3 comprises 17 residues. Trimming left V 3 bases short and J 0 bases short, with 15 bases between. CDR3 sequence: CSASPGQSPSGANVLTF. In DNA form, the CDR3 reads TGCAGTGCTAGTCCAGGACAGTCCCCCTCTGGGGCCAACGTCCTGACTTTC.

The chain carries TRBV4-1 and TRBJ1-4; tentative D call: TRBD1 (5 bases). This CDR3 spans 17 amino acids. Germline lookup yields CDR1 MGHRA and CDR2 YSYEKL. Trimming cost V 0 bases and J 8 bases, with 19 bases left between them. CDR3 residues: CASSQDGWQARDEKLFF. The CDR3 bases are TGCGCCAGCAGCCAAGATGGGTGGCAGGCCCGGGACGAAAAACTGTTTTTT.

The chain joins TRBV7-9 to TRBJ1-1, with D unclear. V was pared by 1 base and J by 1 base, with 7 bases between. Germline V gives CDR1 SEHNR, CDR2 FQNEAQ (reference sequence). CDR3 length: 14 amino acids. Written as DNA, the CDR3 is TGTGCCAGCAGCTTAGGGGCGTCGAACACTGAAGCTTTCTTT. The encoded protein is CASSLGASNTEAFF.

The V call is TRBV5-8, the J call TRBJ1-2; TRBD1 is a possible D gene (5 bases). Per germline, CDR1 SGHTS and CDR2 YDEGEE. V was cut by 4 bases and J by 1 base, with 11 bases left in between. The CDR3 spans 14 residues. CDR3 DNA: TGTGCCAGCAGCCGGGACGGCTTTAACTATGGCTACACCTTC. Translating gives CASSRDGFNYGYTF.

This chain joins TRBV2 and TRBJ1-1; 7 nucleotides line up with TRBD1. Unmatched junction bases numbered 7, after V lost 7 bases and J lost 5 bases. This CDR3 has 13 amino acids. Per the germline V gene, CDR1 is SNHLY and CDR2 is FYNNEI. The CDR3 DNA follows: TGTGCCAGCACCAGCAGGGGGGATACTGAAGCTTTCTTT. It encodes CASTSRGDTEAFF. The variable domain in full, completed from reference TRBV2 and TRBJ1-1, reads EPEVTQTPSHQVTQMGQEVILRCVPISNHLYFYWYRQILGQKVEFLVSFYNNEISEKSEIFDDQFSVERPDGSNFTLKIRSTKLEDSAMYFCASTSRGDTEAFFGQGTRLTVV.

This clone appeared once. V is TRBV10-3 and J is TRBJ2-2, with D maybe TRBD2 (7 bases). Germline V CDR1 and CDR2: ENHRY, SYGVKD. CDR3 size: 14 residues. The V gene lost 8 bases and the J gene lost 4 bases, with 14 bases spanning the gap. CDR3 nucleotide sequence: TGTGCCATCGGGGGCGGGAGTGGCACCGGGGAGCTGTTTTTT. Its protein product is CAIGGGSGTGELFF.

The CDR3 coding sequence is TGCGCCAGCACCGAGACCGGGACAGGGTACAATGAGCAGTTCTTC. It specifies CASTETGTGYNEQFF. The V call is TRBV5-1, the J call TRBJ2-1; TRBD1 matches 9 bases. The CDR3 spans 15 residues. The J segment lost 4 bases and the V segment lost 6 bases, leaving 8 bases of the junction unmatched. CDR1 SGHRS and CDR2 YFSETQ come from the germline V gene.

The chain joins TRBV19 to TRBJ2-1, with TRBD1 matching over 8 bases. Germline V gene lookup returns CDR1 LNHDA and CDR2 SQIVND (reference sequence). This CDR3 has 16 amino acids. The junction had 7 bases not matched to a gene; V was cut back by 1 base and J by 5 bases. CDR3 bases: TGTGCCAGTAGTATAGGGACCGGGACAGGTCACAATGAGCAGTTCTTC. Translated: CASSIGTGTGHNEQFF.

The chain uses TRBV5-6 and TRBJ2-7; TRBD1 might be the D (5 bases). Deletions cut 1 base from V and 3 bases from J, with 8 bases between. The CDR3 has 13 amino acids. Per germline, CDR1 SGHDT and CDR2 YYEEEE. CDR3 region: CASSLFRGYEQYF. In DNA, the CDR3 is TGTGCCAGCAGCTTGTTTAGGGGCTACGAGCAGTACTTC.

The chain links TRBV27 to TRBJ1-1, with D hard to call. The CDR3 sequence is 14 residues long. Germline loops: CDR1 MNHEY, CDR2 SMNVEV (reference sequence). Trimming cost V 5 bases and J 6 bases, with 16 bases left between them. The CDR3 is CASSPPGRRAEAFF. The CDR3 nucleotides read TGTGCCAGCAGTCCCCCCGGGAGGAGGGCTGAAGCTTTCTTT.